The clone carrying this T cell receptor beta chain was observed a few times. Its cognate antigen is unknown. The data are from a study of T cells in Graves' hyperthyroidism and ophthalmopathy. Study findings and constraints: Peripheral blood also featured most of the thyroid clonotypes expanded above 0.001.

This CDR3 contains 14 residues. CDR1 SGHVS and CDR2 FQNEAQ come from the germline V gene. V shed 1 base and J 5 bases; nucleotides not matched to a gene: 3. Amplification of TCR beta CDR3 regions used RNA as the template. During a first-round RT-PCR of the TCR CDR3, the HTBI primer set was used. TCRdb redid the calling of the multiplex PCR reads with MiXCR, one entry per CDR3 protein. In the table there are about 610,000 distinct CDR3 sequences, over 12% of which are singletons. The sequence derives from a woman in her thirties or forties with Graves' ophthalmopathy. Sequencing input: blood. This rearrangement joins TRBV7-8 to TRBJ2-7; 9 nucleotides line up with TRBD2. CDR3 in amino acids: CASSLGTSDHEQYF. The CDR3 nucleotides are TGTGCCAGCAGCTTAGGGACTAGCGATCACGAGCAGTACTTC.